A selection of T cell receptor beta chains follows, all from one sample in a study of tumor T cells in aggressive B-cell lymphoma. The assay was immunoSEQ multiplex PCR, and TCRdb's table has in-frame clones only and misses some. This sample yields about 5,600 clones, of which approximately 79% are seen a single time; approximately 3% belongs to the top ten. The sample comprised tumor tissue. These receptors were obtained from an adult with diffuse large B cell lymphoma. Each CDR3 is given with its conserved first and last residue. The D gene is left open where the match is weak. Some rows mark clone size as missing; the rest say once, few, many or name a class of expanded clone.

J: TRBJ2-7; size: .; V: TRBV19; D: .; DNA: TGTGCCACCCAGAGGGCAGGGGACGGCGAGCAGTACTTC; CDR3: CATQRAGDGEQYF
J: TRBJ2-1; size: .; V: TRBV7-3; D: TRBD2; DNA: TGTGCCAGCAGCCTCGGGGGGTCTCGCAATGAGCAGTTCTTC; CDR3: CASSLGGSRNEQFF
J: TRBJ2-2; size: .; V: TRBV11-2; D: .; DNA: TGTGCCAGCAGACGGGTGAGCGGGGAGCTGTTTTTT; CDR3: CASRRVSGELFF
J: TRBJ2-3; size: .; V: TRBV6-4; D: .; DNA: TGTGCCAGCAGTCAAGATACGCAGTATTTT; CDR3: CASSQDTQYF
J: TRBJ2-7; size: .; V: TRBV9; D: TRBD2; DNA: TGTGCCAGCAGCGTAGCTAGCGGGAGTTACGAGCAGTACTTC; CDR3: CASSVASGSYEQYF
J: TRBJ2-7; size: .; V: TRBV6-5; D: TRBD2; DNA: TGCGCCAGAAGAAAATCGGCGGGAGTCACCTACGAGCAGTACTTC; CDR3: CARRKSAGVTYEQYF
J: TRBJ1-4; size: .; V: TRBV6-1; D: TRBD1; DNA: TGTGCCAGCAGTGAATCCCAGGGGGCTTTTGAAAAACTGTTTTTT; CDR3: CASSESQGAFEKLFF
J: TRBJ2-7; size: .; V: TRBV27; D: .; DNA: TGTGCCAGCAGTTTCCTCTACGAGCAGTACTTC; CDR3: CASSFLYEQYF
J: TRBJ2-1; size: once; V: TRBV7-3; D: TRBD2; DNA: TGTGCCAGCAGCTTAACGTCTAGCGGGACTTCCTACAATGAGCAGTTCTTC; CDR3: CASSLTSSGTSYNEQFF
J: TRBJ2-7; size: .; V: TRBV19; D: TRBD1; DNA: TGTGCCAGTAGTAGCTCGCGACAGGGAGAATCCTACGAGCAGTACTTC; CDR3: CASSSSRQGESYEQYF
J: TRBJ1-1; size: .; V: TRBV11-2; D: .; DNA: TGTGCCAGCAGCTTGTCCCAGAGTAGAACAGCTGAAGCTTTCTTT; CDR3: CASSLSQSRTAEAFF
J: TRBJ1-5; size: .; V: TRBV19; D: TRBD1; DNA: TGTGCCAGTAGGGACAGGGGAGGTAGCAATCAGCCCCAGCATTTT; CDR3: CASRDRGGSNQPQHF
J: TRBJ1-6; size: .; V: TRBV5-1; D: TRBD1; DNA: TGCGCCAGCAGCTACGCCGGGACAGAGAATTCACCCCTCCACTTT; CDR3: CASSYAGTENSPLHF
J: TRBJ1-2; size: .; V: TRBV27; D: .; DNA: TGTGCCAGCAGTTTACGACAGTACTATGGCTACACCTTC; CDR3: CASSLRQYYGYTF
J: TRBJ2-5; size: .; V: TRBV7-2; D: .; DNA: TGTGCCAGCAGCTTCCCCCGGACCCCGGGAGGGACAGAGAGAGAGACCCAGTACTTC; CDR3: CASSFPRTPGGTERETQYF
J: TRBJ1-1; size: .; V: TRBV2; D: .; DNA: TGTGCCAGCAAGGGACAACCGAACACTGAAGCTTTCTTT; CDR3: CASKGQPNTEAFF
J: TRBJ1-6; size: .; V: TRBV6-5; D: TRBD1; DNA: TGTGCCAGCAGTTACGTCCCCGGACAGGCCGATTCACCCCTCCACTTT; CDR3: CASSYVPGQADSPLHF
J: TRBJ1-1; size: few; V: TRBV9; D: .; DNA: TGTGCCAGCAGCGCAGGGTCGGGCACTGAAGCTTTCTTT; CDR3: CASSAGSGTEAFF
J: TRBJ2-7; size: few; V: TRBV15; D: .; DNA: TGTGCCACCAGCAGAGGACAGGATCGGTACGAGCAGTACTTC; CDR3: CATSRGQDRYEQYF
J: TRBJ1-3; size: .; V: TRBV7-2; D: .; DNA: TGTGCCAGCAGCTTAGGTGGAGGACGAAACACCATATATTTT; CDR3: CASSLGGGRNTIYF
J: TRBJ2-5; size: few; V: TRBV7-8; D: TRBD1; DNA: TGTGCCAGCAGCTCAAGGGACAGAGAAGAGACCCAGTACTTC; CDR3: CASSSRDREETQYF
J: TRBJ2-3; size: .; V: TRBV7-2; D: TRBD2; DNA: TGTGCCAGCAGTAGCGGTAGCGGGTCGGCAGATACGCAGTATTTT; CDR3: CASSSGSGSADTQYF
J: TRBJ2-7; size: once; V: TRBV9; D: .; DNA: TGTGCCAGCAGCAAAGGTGGGGACACCTACGAGCAGTACTTC; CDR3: CASSKGGDTYEQYF
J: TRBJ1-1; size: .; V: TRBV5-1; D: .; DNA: TGCGCCAGCAGCTTGACTGACGGGAGCAACACTGAAGCTTTCTTT; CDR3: CASSLTDGSNTEAFF
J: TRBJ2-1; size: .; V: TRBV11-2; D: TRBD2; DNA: TGTGCCAGCAGCCTCACCCGGGGACTACGAAATGAGCAGTTCTTC; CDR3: CASSLTRGLRNEQFF
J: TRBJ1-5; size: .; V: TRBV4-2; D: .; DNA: TGTGCCAGCAGCCAAGATTCAGGTTTGGATCAGCCCCAGCATTTT; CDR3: CASSQDSGLDQPQHF
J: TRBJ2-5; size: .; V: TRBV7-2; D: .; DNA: TGTGCCAGCAGCATTAGAGCCACCCAGTACTTC; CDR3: CASSIRATQYF
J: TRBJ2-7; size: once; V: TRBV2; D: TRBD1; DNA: TGTGCCAGCAGTGATTCGGGACAGCCCAGGGACGAGCAGTACTTC; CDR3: CASSDSGQPRDEQYF
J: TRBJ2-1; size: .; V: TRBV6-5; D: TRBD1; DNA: TGTGCCAGCAGTTACTCTGGACAGGGTAGGGGTGAGCAGTTCTTC; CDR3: CASSYSGQGRGEQFF
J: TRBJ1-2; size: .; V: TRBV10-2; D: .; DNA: TGCGCCAGCAGTACCACCTCAGGGTTTTCTAACTATGGCTACACCTTC; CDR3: CASSTTSGFSNYGYTF
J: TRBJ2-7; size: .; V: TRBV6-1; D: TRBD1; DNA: TGTGCCAGCAGGAGACAGGGAAGCTCCTACGAGCAGTACTTC; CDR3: CASRRQGSSYEQYF
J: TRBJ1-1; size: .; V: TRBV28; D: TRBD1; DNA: TGTGCCAGCAGTTTAGGACAGGGGGAACGGGGGGCTTTCTTT; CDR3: CASSLGQGERGAFF
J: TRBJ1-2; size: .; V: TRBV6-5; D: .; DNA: TGTGCCAGCAGTTACTCGGGGGGCTATGGCTACACCTTC; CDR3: CASSYSGGYGYTF
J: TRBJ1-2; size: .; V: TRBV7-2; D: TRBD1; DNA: TGTGCCAGCAGCTCCCAGCGGACAGGGGAAAACACCTTC; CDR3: CASSSQRTGENTF
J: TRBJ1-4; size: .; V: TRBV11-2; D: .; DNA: TGTGCCAGCAGCCCCCGGTTGGGGGCTGGGGAAAAACTGTTTTTT; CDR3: CASSPRLGAGEKLFF
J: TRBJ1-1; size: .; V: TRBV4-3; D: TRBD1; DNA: TGCGCCAGCAGCCAAGAGGGACAGGGCCTTGAAGCTTTCTTT; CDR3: CASSQEGQGLEAFF
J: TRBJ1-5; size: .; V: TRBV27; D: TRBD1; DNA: TGTGCCAGCCGGAGACAGGGGTCAGGAGGGGGCAATCAGCCCCAGCATTTT; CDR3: CASRRQGSGGGNQPQHF
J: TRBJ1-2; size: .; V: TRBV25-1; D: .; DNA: TGTGCCAGCAGTGGGGTCGGCAGGTATGGCTACACCTTC; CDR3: CASSGVGRYGYTF
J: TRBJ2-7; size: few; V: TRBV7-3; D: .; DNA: TGTGCCAGCAGCTTAAATTGGTTGGTCACAGTACCCTACGAGCAGTACTTC; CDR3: CASSLNWLVTVPYEQYF
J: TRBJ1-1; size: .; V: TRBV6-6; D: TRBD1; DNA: TGTGCCAGCAGGTACCCGACCGGGACAGGGGACACTGAAGCTTTCTTT; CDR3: CASRYPTGTGDTEAFF
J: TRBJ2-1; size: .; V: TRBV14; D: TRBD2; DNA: TGTGCCAGCAGCGAGGGGCTAGCGGGAGTTGAGCAGTTCTTC; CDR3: CASSEGLAGVEQFF
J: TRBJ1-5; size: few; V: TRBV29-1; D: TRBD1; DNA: TGCAGCGTTGGGACAGGGGCTAATAGCAATCAGCCCCAGCATTTT; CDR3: CSVGTGANSNQPQHF
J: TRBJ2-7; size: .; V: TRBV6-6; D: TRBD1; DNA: TGTGCCAGCAGTGACCGGACAGGGTTGGACTACGAGCAGTACTTC; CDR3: CASSDRTGLDYEQYF
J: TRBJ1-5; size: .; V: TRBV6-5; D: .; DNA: TGTGCCAGCAGTTCACAGCAGAATCAGCCCCAGCATTTT; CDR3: CASSSQQNQPQHF
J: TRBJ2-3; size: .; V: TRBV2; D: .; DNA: TGTGCCAGCAGCCCACTAGCAGATACGCAGTATTTT; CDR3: CASSPLADTQYF
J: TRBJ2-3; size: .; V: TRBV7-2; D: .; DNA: TGTGCCAGCAGCCCATCTTACTCCACAGATACGCAGTATTTT; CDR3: CASSPSYSTDTQYF
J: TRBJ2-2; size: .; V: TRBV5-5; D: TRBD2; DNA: TGTGCCAGCAGCTTTCCGGGACTAGATGTTTCCGGGGAGCTGTTTTTT; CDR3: CASSFPGLDVSGELFF
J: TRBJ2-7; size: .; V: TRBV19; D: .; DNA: TGTGCCAGTAGTATTGTACGGGGAGACACCTACGAGCAGTACTTC; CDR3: CASSIVRGDTYEQYF
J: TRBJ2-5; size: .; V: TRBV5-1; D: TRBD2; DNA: TGCGCCAGCAGCTTAGGGACTAGCGGGAAAGAGACCCAGTACTTC; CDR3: CASSLGTSGKETQYF
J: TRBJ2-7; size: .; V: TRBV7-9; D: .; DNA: TGTGCCAGCAGCCCCCTCGGCGAGCAGTACTTC; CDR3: CASSPLGEQYF
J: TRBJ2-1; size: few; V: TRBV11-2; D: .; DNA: TGTGCCAGCAGCTTATCCCCATCATCCTACAATGAGCAGTTCTTC; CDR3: CASSLSPSSYNEQFF
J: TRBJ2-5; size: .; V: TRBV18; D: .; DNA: TGTGCCAGCTCCCCCAGACAGGACCAAGAGACCCAGTACTTC; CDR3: CASSPRQDQETQYF
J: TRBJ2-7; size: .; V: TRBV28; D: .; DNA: TGTGCCAGCAGTAGCGTAATCTACGAGCAGTACTTC; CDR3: CASSSVIYEQYF
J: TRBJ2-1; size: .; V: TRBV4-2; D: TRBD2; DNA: TGTGCCAGCAGCCAGAGCACGGGACTAGCGGGAAGAAATGAGCAGTTCTTC; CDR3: CASSQSTGLAGRNEQFF
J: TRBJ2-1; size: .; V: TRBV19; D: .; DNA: TGTGCCAGTAGTATAGTATCGGGGGGCCCCTCCTACAATGAGCAGTTCTTC; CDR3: CASSIVSGGPSYNEQFF
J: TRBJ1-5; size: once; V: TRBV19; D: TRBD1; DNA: TGTGCCAGTAAAACAGGGGGCCCCAGCAATCAGCCCCAGCATTTT; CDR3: CASKTGGPSNQPQHF
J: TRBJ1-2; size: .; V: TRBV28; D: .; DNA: TGTGCCAGCAGTCCCGGAACAGGGTACTATGGCTACACCTTC; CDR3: CASSPGTGYYGYTF
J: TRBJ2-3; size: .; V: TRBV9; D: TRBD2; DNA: TGTGCCAGCAGCGTACGAAGCGGGGGAAGCACAGATACGCAGTATTTT; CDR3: CASSVRSGGSTDTQYF